The subject of this entry is one T cell receptor beta chain. Its antigen remains unidentified. Recent acute infections and vaccinations were absent in the healthy HIV-negative adult donors. The CDR3 runs 14 residues. CDR1 and CDR2 from the germline V gene are SGHRS and YFSETQ. V lost 4 bases to trimming and J lost 4 bases, with 13 bases between them. This sample stems from a study of shared clonotypes between healthy human individuals. This table comes from immunoSEQ multiplex PCR, and its TCRdb copy is limited to in-frame clones, with some not included. The profile shows fewer than 1.8 million clones, approximately 98.5% of them singletons. Study findings and constraints: As a rule, naive subsets had a larger estimated richness than memory subsets. In this cohort, only blood was sampled, and tissue repertoires likely differ. Lower generation probabilities were found for non-shared clonotypes than for those shared by all four donors.

The sequence derives from a man aged 25-45 years in good health. The sequencing input was naive CD4+ T cells sorted from blood. Subset in this sample: CD45RA+ positively selected. The chain has TRBV5-1 and TRBJ2-3; TRBD2 might be the D (6 bases). The CDR3 reads CASSQGGGSDTQYF. For the CDR3, the DNA is TGCGCCAGCAGCCAGGGAGGAGGGTCAGATACGCAGTATTTT.